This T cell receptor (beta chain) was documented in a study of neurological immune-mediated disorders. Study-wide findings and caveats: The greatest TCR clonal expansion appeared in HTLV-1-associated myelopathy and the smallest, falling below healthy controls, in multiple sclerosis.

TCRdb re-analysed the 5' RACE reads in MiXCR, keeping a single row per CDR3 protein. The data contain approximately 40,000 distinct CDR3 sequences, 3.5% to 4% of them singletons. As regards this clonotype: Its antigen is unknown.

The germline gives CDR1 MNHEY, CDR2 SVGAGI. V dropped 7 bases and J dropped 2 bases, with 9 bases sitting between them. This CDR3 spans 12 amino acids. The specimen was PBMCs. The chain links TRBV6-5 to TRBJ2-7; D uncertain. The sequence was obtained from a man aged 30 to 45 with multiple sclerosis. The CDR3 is CASTGTTYEQYF. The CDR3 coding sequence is TGTGCCAGCACAGGAACAACCTACGAGCAGTACTTC.